A selection of T cell receptor beta chains follows, all from one sample in a study of technical replicates of blood from several donors. This table comes from immunoSEQ multiplex PCR, and its TCRdb copy is limited to in-frame clones, with some not included. The sample lists some 99,000 clones, around 95% occurring once. Sequenced: T cells isolated from PBMCs. These receptors were obtained from a human donor in good health. CDR3s include the opening cysteine and the closing phenylalanine or tryptophan. Each record gives: J gene, V gene, D gene, clone size, CDR3 DNA, CDR3 protein. The D gene is left open where the match is weak. For some rows the clone size is stated as once, few or many, or as a class when expanded; others skip it.

TRBJ1-1	TRBV13	NA	NA	TGTGCCAGCAGCTTATCAAGGGTTGGAGGCACTGAAGCTTTCTTT	CASSLSRVGGTEAFF
TRBJ2-3	TRBV19	TRBD2	once	TGTGCCAGTAGCGCTACTAGCGGGAGTATCTCAGATACGCAGTATTTT	CASSATSGSISDTQYF
TRBJ1-1	TRBV6-6	TRBD1	NA	TGTGCCAGCAGCCCCGGGACAGAGAACACTGAAGCTTTCTTT	CASSPGTENTEAFF
TRBJ2-6	TRBV6-1	NA	once	TGTGCCGCAACCAGGGTATCTGGGGCCAACGTCCTGACTTTC	CAATRVSGANVLTF
TRBJ2-1	TRBV6-5	NA	NA	TGTGCCAGCAGTTACTCCGGTAGCTCCTACAATGAGCAGTTCTTC	CASSYSGSSYNEQFF
TRBJ1-2	TRBV6-5	NA	NA	TGTGCCAGCAGTATAGGCTTACTAGGCGGCTACACCTTC	CASSIGLLGGYTF
TRBJ1-1	TRBV6-1	NA	NA	TGTGCCAGCAGTGGCCAGGGGAACACTGAAGCTTTCTTT	CASSGQGNTEAFF
TRBJ1-2	TRBV4-1	TRBD1	NA	TGCGCCAGCAGCCAAGGACAGGGGGTCTATGGCTACACCTTC	CASSQGQGVYGYTF
TRBJ2-3	TRBV9	TRBD2	NA	TGTGCCAGCAGCGTAGGAGGGACTAGGGCAGATACGCAGTATTTT	CASSVGGTRADTQYF
TRBJ2-7	TRBV27	TRBD2	NA	TGTGCCAGCGGTACAGGACGGGGCGGGGGGTACGAGCAGTACTTC	CASGTGRGGGYEQYF
TRBJ2-1	TRBV11-2	NA	NA	TGTGCCAGCAGCGGGAAGGGCGGGATCTCCTACAATGAGCAGTTCTTC	CASSGKGGISYNEQFF
TRBJ2-7	TRBV20-1	NA	NA	TGCAGTGCTCTCCCCTCCTACGAGCAGTACTTC	CSALPSYEQYF
TRBJ1-6	TRBV5-8	NA	NA	TGTGCCAGCAGCGAGCAAAATTCACCCCTCCACTTT	CASSEQNSPLHF
TRBJ2-5	TRBV7-2	NA	NA	TGTGCCAGCAGCCACTTTTGGGGGCCCAGGGAGACCCAGTACTTC	CASSHFWGPRETQYF
TRBJ2-1	TRBV27	NA	NA	TGTGCCAGCAGTTTAAAAGGGACACCCCCCAATGAGCAGTTCTTC	CASSLKGTPPNEQFF
TRBJ2-7	TRBV5-1	TRBD2	NA	TGCGCCAGCAGCTTGGACAGGCGATCTAGCGGTTCTACCTACGAGCAGTACTTC	CASSLDRRSSGSTYEQYF
TRBJ2-2	TRBV5-1	TRBD2	NA	TGCGCCAGCAGCTACCTAGCGGGAGGCACCGGGGAGCTGTTTTTT	CASSYLAGGTGELFF
TRBJ2-1	TRBV7-7	TRBD2	once	TGTGCTAGCAGCCGGGGACTAGCAACTGAGCAGTTCTTC	CASSRGLATEQFF
TRBJ2-7	TRBV27	NA	NA	TGTGCCAGCAGTTCTGTTCCTTCCTACGAGCAGTACTTC	CASSSVPSYEQYF
TRBJ2-3	TRBV6-6	NA	NA	TGTGCCAGCAGTACCCGACCTGACTTCCAAGATACGCAGTATTTT	CASSTRPDFQDTQYF
TRBJ1-5	TRBV19	TRBD1	once	TGTGCCAGTAGTATGGTGGGACAGGGGTCTTTGAGGCAGCCCCAGCATTTT	CASSMVGQGSLRQPQHF
TRBJ1-1	TRBV7-9	TRBD1	NA	TGTGCCAGCAGCCCTGATCTAGGACAGGGACACACTGAAGCTTTCTTT	CASSPDLGQGHTEAFF
TRBJ2-5	TRBV19	NA	NA	TGTGCCAGTAGTATCTCCAGGGTAGAGACCCAGTACTTC	CASSISRVETQYF
TRBJ2-7	TRBV19	TRBD1	NA	TGTGCCAGTAGCGCCGGACAGGGTGGGAACGAGCAGTACTTC	CASSAGQGGNEQYF
TRBJ2-7	TRBV7-6	NA	NA	TGTGCCAGCAGACCCGGACACGGTTCCTACGAGCAGTACTTC	CASRPGHGSYEQYF
TRBJ2-1	TRBV29-1	NA	NA	TGCAGCGTGGGCCGGGACATGCACAACAATGAGCAGTTCTTC	CSVGRDMHNNEQFF
TRBJ2-1	TRBV5-1	TRBD2	NA	TGCGCCAGCAGCTTGGCTCGGTCTAGCGGGTACAATGAGCAGTTCTTC	CASSLARSSGYNEQFF
TRBJ2-7	TRBV13	TRBD1	NA	TGTGCCAGCAGCTTCCAGGGGGCGCGGGAGCAGTACTTC	CASSFQGAREQYF
TRBJ1-4	TRBV6-1	NA	NA	TGTGCCAGCAGTGAAGTAGGGACACTTGAAAAACTGTTTTTT	CASSEVGTLEKLFF
TRBJ2-1	TRBV5-1	NA	NA	TGCGCCAGCAGCTCCTCCCAGGGTCGTTCCTACAATGAGCAGTTCTTC	CASSSSQGRSYNEQFF
TRBJ2-1	TRBV5-1	NA	NA	TGCGCCAGCAGCTCTACAGGGATCTACAATGAGCAGTTCTTC	CASSSTGIYNEQFF
TRBJ1-5	TRBV6-1	NA	NA	TGTGCCAGCAGTGAAGCGGCAGGGAGGAGCAATCAGCCCCAGCATTTT	CASSEAAGRSNQPQHF
TRBJ2-5	TRBV7-9	NA	NA	TGTGCCAGCAGCTTTCGTCCCGGGGAGACCCAGTACTTC	CASSFRPGETQYF
TRBJ2-1	TRBV27	TRBD2	NA	TGTGCCAGCAGTTTAGGGCTAGCGGGAGGGCCGCGTGAGCAGTTCTTC	CASSLGLAGGPREQFF
TRBJ1-2	TRBV7-9	NA	NA	TGTGCCAGCAGCCCGGCGCCTGGGCCCTATGGCTACACCTTC	CASSPAPGPYGYTF
TRBJ1-1	TRBV6-5	NA	NA	TGTGCCAGCAGCCCGAATTTGGCAGGCACTGAAGCTTTCTTT	CASSPNLAGTEAFF
TRBJ2-1	TRBV6-6	TRBD2	NA	TGTGCCAGCAGTTACTCGAGCGGGGTTATAGTCGGGCAGTTCTTC	CASSYSSGVIVGQFF
TRBJ1-2	TRBV29-1	NA	NA	TGCAGCGTCGCGAACTGGGGCCTACATGGTCGGTATGGCTACACCTTC	CSVANWGLHGRYGYTF
TRBJ1-1	TRBV6-5	NA	NA	TGTGCCAGCATCTACTGGGCAGAAGCTTTCTTT	CASIYWAEAFF
TRBJ2-7	TRBV5-1	TRBD2	NA	TGCGCCAGCAGCTTGGGCCCTACGGGACTAGCGGGAGTTTCCGAGCAGTACTTC	CASSLGPTGLAGVSEQYF
TRBJ2-1	TRBV4-1	TRBD1	NA	TGCGCCAGCAGGGCCGGGACAGGGAGCAATGAGCAGTTCTTC	CASRAGTGSNEQFF
TRBJ2-1	TRBV15	NA	NA	TGTGCCACCAGCTCAGGGGTTTCCCTCGGCGGTGAGCAGTTCTTC	CATSSGVSLGGEQFF
TRBJ1-3	TRBV7-2	NA	NA	TGTGCCAGCAGCTTAAGCCCCCCTAACAGGGTACGATCTGGAAACACCATATATTTT	CASSLSPPNRVRSGNTIYF
TRBJ1-4	TRBV19	NA	NA	TGTGCCAGTAGTATGAGGTATACTAATGAAAAACTGTTTTTT	CASSMRYTNEKLFF
TRBJ1-5	TRBV28	NA	NA	TGTGCCAGCAGTTTCCCGGACAGATATAGCAATCAGCCCCAGCATTTT	CASSFPDRYSNQPQHF
TRBJ2-5	TRBV29-1	TRBD2	NA	TGCAGCGTGCGACCACCGGGACTAGACAGAGAGACCCAGTACTTC	CSVRPPGLDRETQYF
TRBJ2-3	TRBV2	NA	NA	TGTGCCAGCAGACTAGAAAACACAGATACGCAGTATTTT	CASRLENTDTQYF
TRBJ1-1	TRBV5-6	NA	NA	TGTGCCAGCAGCTTGTTGGCAGGGCAGAACACTGAAGCTTTCTTT	CASSLLAGQNTEAFF
TRBJ2-2	TRBV2	NA	NA	TGTGCCAGCAGTGGAGAGGCCACGAACACCGGGGAGCTGTTTTTT	CASSGEATNTGELFF
TRBJ2-3	TRBV28	TRBD1	NA	TGTGCCAGCATCCCCCCCCGGGACAGTAGCACAGATACGCAGTATTTT	CASIPPRDSSTDTQYF
TRBJ2-7	TRBV27	TRBD1	NA	TGTGCCAGCTCGCCGGGGACAGGGTACCACGAGCAGTACTTC	CASSPGTGYHEQYF
TRBJ2-1	TRBV10-3	TRBD1	NA	TGTGCCATCGAGGGACAGGGGGCGCAGGAGAATGAGCAGTTCTTC	CAIEGQGAQENEQFF